The 16 T cell receptor beta chains given below trace back to one sample, sequenced in a study of T cells expressing NK-cell markers. After re-calling the 5' RACE reads, TCRdb lists one entry per CDR3 protein, DNA absent. Recorded for this sample: 350,000 to 450,000 distinct CDR3 sequences. The sequencing input was blood T cells: a sorted CD56 or NKG2C T cell subset, CD4+ or CD8+ T cells, or bulk PBMC T cells (not recorded which). Source of these receptors: a man aged 18-70 years in good health.

V is TRBV3-1 and J is TRBJ2-1; TCRdb names TRBD1, which stays unverified in the absence of DNA. Germline assignment: CDR1 LGHDT and CDR2 YNNKEL (reference sequence). The CDR3 is 15 residues long. CDR3 protein: CASSRARAANNEQFF.

V and J are TRBV3-1 and TRBJ2-1; TCRdb picks TRBD2, but there is no DNA to check that call. Germline assignment: CDR1 LGHDT and CDR2 YNNKEL (reference sequence). This CDR3 has 13 residues. The CDR3 sequence is CASSSRAGNEQFF.

The chain joins TRBV27 to TRBJ2-7; the D call of TRBD1 rests on TCRdb alone, since no DNA is present to check it. Germline values: CDR1 MNHEY, CDR2 SMNVEV (reference sequence). The CDR3 sequence is 16 residues long. The CDR3 loop is CASSLRDRSRHYEQYF.

The V and J genes are TRBV7-2 and TRBJ2-3; TCRdb outputs TRBD2, but without DNA this stays unchecked. This CDR3 contains 13 residues. Germline assignment: CDR1 SGHTA and CDR2 FQGNSA. The chain's CDR3 is CASSTGLAYTQYF. Full variable domain (remainder filled in from reference TRBV7-2 and TRBJ2-3): GAGVSQSPSNKVTEKGKDVELRCDPISGHTALYWYRQSLGQGLEFLIYFQGNSAPDKSGLPSDRFSAERTGGSVSTLTIQRTQQEDSAVYLCASSTGLAYTQYFGPGTRLTVL.

This chain connects TRBV20-1 to TRBJ2-3; TCRdb's D gene call, TRBD1, goes unchecked for lack of DNA. The V gene's germline CDR1 is DFQATT and CDR2 SNEGSKA (reference sequence). The CDR3 is 16 amino acids. The CDR3 loop is CSARDQSRFPTDTQYF.

The chain recombines TRBV15 with TRBJ2-5; the TCRdb D gene call, TRBD2, has no DNA to confirm it. The CDR3 contains 13 residues. Germline CDR1 and CDR2: LNHNV and YYDKDF (reference sequence). The CDR3 sequence is CATSDGGRKTQYF.

The V and J genes are TRBV6-1 and TRBJ1-3; TCRdb reports TRBD1, a call that lacks DNA to check it against. The CDR3 has 16 amino acids. Looked up from germline, CDR1 is MNHNS and CDR2 is SASEGT. CDR3 in amino acids: CASSENPGAGGNTIYF.

The rearrangement links TRBV29-1 to TRBJ2-5; TCRdb calls TRBD1, which cannot be checked without DNA. Per germline, CDR1 SQVTM and CDR2 ANQGSEA. This CDR3 is 12 amino acids long. The CDR3 reads CSVRQGAETQYF.

This sequence joins TRBV20-1 and TRBJ2-1; TCRdb's assignment of TRBD1 cannot be checked, as there is no DNA. CDR1 is DFQATT and CDR2 is SNEGSKA in the germline V gene (reference sequence). The CDR3 spans 13 residues. CDR3 sequence reads: CSAGKKLYNEQFF.

This sequence joins TRBV2 and TRBJ2-2; the D gene TCRdb calls, TRBD1, cannot be checked with no DNA. The CDR3 length is 14 residues. Germline V gene sequence: CDR1 SNHLY, CDR2 FYNNEI. The CDR3 is CASSPEVVTGELFF.

The CDR3 sequence: CASSLQGWIGNTIYF. The chain uses TRBV7-2 and TRBJ1-3; the D gene TCRdb calls, TRBD1, cannot be checked with no DNA. Germline CDR1 and CDR2: SGHTA and FQGNSA. CDR3 size: 15 residues.

The chain carries TRBV9 and TRBJ2-3; the TRBD2 assignment by TCRdb is unverifiable without DNA. CDR1 is SGDLS, CDR2 YYNGEE, per germline. The length of the CDR3 is 15 residues. The CDR3 protein is CASSVDSLGRYTQYF.

The genes are TRBV5-1 and TRBJ2-3. Germline lookup yields CDR1 SGHRS and CDR2 YFSETQ. The CDR3 has 16 amino acids. The CDR3 sequence is CASSIDPITSTDTQYF.

This chain uses TRBV29-1 with TRBJ1-2; TCRdb lists TRBD1, though no DNA is available to test this call. The CDR3 is 12 residues long. CDR1 and CDR2 from the germline V gene are SQVTM and ANQGSEA. The CDR3: CSAESRGLGYTF.

This chain uses TRBV10-3 with TRBJ1-4. Germline V gives CDR1 ENHRY, CDR2 SYGVKD. CDR3 length: 12 amino acids. CDR3 loop: CAISVGHEKLFF.

CDR3 sequence: CASSLSGSSTDTQYF. The gene calls are TRBV7-9 and TRBJ2-3. The CDR3 is made up of 15 amino acids. Germline CDR1 SEHNR, CDR2 FQNEAQ (reference sequence). The full variable domain, completed using reference TRBV7-9 and TRBJ2-3, is DTGVSQNPRHKITKRGQNVTFRCDPISEHNRLYWYRQTLGQGPEFLTYFQNEAQLEKSRLLSDRFSAERPKGSFSTLEIQRTEQGDSAMYLCASSLSGSSTDTQYFGPGTRLTVL.